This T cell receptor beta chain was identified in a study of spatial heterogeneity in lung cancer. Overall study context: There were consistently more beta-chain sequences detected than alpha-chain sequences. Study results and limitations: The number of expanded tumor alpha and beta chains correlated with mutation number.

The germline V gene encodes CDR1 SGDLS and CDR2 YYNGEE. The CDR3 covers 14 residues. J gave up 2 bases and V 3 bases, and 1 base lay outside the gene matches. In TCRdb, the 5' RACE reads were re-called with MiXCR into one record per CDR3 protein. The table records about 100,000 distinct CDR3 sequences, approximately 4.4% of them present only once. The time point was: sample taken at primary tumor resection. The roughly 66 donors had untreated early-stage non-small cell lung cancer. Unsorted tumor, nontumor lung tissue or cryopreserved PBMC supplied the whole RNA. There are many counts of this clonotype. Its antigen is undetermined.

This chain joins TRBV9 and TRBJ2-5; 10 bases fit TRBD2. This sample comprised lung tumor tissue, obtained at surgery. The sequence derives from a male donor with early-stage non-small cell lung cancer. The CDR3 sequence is CASSALAGQETQYF. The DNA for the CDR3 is TGTGCCAGCAGCGCACTAGCGGGGCAAGAGACCCAGTACTTC. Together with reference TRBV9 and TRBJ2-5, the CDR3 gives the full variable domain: DSGVTQTPKHLITATGQRVTLRCSPRSGDLSVYWYQQSLDQGLQFLIQYYNGEERAKGNILERFSAQQFPDLHSELNLSSLELGDSALYFCASSALAGQETQYFGPGTRLLVL.